This T cell receptor (beta chain) was sequenced for a study of molecular identifiers for immune sequencing clone quantification. Study conclusions and caveats: Clonotypes surpassing 20 RNA copies contained over 99% of effector molecules, versus under 1% in naive cells.

The germline gives CDR1 SGHTA, CDR2 FQGNSA. The CDR3 has 13 residues. The V and J ends lost 5 bases and 5 bases respectively, with 12 bases between them. In its sample, this clonotype was seen a few times. The antigen is unknown. This may arise from a read error, as a much more abundant clone is one base away. MiXCR, applied by TCRdb to the PCR reads, yields one record per CDR3 protein. The sample carries about 630,000 distinct CDR3 sequences, around 25% recorded once. The TCR sequence derives from a human donor in good health. Some libraries in this study had Jurkat cell RNA spiked in. The sequenced sample consisted of naive CD8+ T cells from blood, with Jurkat cell RNA spiked in. The subset here: FACS-sorted CD8+CD4-CCR7+CD45RA+ naive T cells. The V call is TRBV7-2, the J call TRBJ1-1, with D hard to call. As DNA, the CDR3 is TGTGCCAGCAGCCCGCGGGTCCTAACTGAAGCTTTCTTT. This gives the protein CASSPRVLTEAFF.